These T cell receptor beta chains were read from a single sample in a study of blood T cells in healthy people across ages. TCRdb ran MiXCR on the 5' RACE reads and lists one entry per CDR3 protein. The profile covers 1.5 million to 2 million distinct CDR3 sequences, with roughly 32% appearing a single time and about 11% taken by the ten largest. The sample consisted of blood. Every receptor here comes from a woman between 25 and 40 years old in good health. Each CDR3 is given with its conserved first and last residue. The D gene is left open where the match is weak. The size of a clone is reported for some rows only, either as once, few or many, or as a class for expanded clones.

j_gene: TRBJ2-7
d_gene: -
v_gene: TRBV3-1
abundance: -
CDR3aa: CASSSRDSWTSYEQYF
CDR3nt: TGTGCCAGCAGCAGCCGGGACTCCTGGACCTCCTACGAGCAGTACTTC

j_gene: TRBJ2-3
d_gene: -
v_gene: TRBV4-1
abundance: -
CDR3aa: CASSQDPPSAYTDTQYF
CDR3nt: TGCGCCAGCAGCCAAGATCCCCCCAGTGCCTATACAGATACGCAGTATTTT

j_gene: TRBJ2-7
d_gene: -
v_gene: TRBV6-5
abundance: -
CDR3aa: CASSYEPLLEQYF
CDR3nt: TGTGCCAGCAGTTACGAGCCGCTCTTGGAGCAGTACTTC

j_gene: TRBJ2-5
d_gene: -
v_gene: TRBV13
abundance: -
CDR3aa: CASSGGSVVETQYF
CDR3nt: TGTGCCAGCAGCGGGGGATCCGTGGTAGAGACCCAGTACTTC

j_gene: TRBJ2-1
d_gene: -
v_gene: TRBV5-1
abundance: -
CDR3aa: CASKEVGADNEQFF
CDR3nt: TGCGCCAGCAAAGAAGTGGGAGCCGACAATGAGCAGTTCTTC

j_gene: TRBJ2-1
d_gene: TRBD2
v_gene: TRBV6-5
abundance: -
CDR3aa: CAGSPSSGLNNEQFF
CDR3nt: TGTGCCGGCAGTCCCTCTAGCGGTCTAAACAATGAGCAGTTCTTC

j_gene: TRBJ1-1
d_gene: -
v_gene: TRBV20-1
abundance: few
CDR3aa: CSAPRINTEAFF
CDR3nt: TGCAGTGCTCCGCGGATAAACACTGAAGCTTTCTTT

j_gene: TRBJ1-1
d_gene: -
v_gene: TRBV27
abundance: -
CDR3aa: CASSLRMGDTEAFF
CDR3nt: TGTGCCAGCAGTCTTCGGATGGGGGACACTGAAGCTTTCTTT

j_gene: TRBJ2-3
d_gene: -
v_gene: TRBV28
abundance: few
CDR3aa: CASSLVGHVDTQYF
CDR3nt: TGTGCCAGCAGTTTAGTGGGCCATGTAGATACGCAGTATTTT

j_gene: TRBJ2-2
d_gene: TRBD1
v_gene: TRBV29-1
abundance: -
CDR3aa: CSVGDRESTGELFF
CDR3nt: TGCAGCGTGGGTGACAGGGAGTCTACCGGGGAGCTGTTTTTT

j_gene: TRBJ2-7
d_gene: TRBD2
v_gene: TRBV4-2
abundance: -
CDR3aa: CASSQEASGRASEQYF
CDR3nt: TGTGCCAGCAGCCAAGAGGCTAGCGGGAGGGCCAGCGAGCAGTACTTC

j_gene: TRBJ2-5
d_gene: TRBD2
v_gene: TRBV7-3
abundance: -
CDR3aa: CASSPGIAGVETQYF
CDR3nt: TGTGCCAGCAGCCCCGGGATAGCGGGGGTGGAGACCCAGTACTTC

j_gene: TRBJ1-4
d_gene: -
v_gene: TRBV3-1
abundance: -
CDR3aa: CASSQKAGKLFF
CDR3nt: TGTGCCAGCAGCCAAAAGGCGGGAAAACTGTTTTTT

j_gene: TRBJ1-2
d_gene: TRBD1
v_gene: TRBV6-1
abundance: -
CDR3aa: CASSNPGEGAVYGYTF
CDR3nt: TGTGCCAGCAGCAACCCCGGGGAGGGGGCGGTCTATGGCTACACCTTC

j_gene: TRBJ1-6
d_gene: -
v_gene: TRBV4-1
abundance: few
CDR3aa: CASSQAGRINSPLHF
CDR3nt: TGCGCCAGCAGCCAAGCGGGACGCATAAATTCACCCCTCCACTTT

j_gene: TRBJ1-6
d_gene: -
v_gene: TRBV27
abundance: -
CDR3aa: CASSLRVNSNSPLHF
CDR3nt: TGTGCCAGTAGTCTCCGAGTCAACAGTAATTCACCCCTCCACTTT

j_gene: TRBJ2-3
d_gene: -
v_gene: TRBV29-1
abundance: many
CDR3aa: CSVREGGADTQYF
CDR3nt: TGCAGCGTTAGGGAAGGAGGGGCAGATACGCAGTATTTT

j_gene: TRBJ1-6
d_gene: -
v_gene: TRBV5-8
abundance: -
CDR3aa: CASSLVGFKNSPLHF
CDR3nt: TGTGCCAGCAGCTTAGTGGGGTTTAAAAATTCACCCCTCCACTTT

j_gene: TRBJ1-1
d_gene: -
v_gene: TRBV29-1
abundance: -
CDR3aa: CSVVARRVGKKELNTEAFF
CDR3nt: TGCAGCGTTGTAGCCCGTAGAGTGGGTAAAAAGGAACTGAACACTGAAGCTTTCTTT

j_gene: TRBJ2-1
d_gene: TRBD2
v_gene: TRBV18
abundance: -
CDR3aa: CASSSRLAGGSWGGDEQFF
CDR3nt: TGTGCCAGCTCATCCCGACTAGCGGGAGGGTCCTGGGGCGGCGATGAGCAGTTCTTC

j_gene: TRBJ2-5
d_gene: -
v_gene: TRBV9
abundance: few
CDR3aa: CASSVARSAKETQYF
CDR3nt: TGTGCCAGCAGCGTAGCTCGCAGCGCTAAAGAGACCCAGTACTTC

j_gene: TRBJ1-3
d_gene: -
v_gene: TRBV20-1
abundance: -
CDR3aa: CSAGGGGAGSGNTIYF
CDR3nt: TGCAGTGCCGGGGGGGGTGGGGCTGGCTCCGGAAACACCATATATTTT

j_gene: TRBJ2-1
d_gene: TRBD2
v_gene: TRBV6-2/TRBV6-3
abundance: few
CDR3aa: CASSYSILLAGGYEQFF
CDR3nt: TGTGCCAGCAGTTACTCGATCCTGTTAGCGGGAGGGTATGAGCAGTTCTTC

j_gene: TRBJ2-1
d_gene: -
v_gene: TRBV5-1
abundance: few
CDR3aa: CASSFYIRDPYNEQFF
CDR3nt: TGCGCCAGCAGCTTTTACATACGCGACCCCTACAATGAGCAGTTCTTC

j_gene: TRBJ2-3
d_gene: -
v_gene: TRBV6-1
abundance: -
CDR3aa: CVSSEDPNGVDTQYF
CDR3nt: TGTGTCAGCAGTGAAGACCCGAATGGAGTAGATACGCAGTATTTT

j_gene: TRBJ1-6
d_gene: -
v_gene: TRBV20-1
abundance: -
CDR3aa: CSARDNGRVVYSPLHF
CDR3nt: TGCAGTGCTAGAGATAACGGCAGGGTGGTTTATTCACCCCTCCACTTT

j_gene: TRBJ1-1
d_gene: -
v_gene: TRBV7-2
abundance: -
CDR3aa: CAGSETPGEDTEAFF
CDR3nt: TGTGCTGGCAGCGAGACGCCAGGGGAGGACACTGAAGCTTTCTTT

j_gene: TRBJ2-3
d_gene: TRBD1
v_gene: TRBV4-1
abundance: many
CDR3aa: CASSQDAQGAGDTQYF
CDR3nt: TGCGCCAGCAGCCAAGACGCACAGGGGGCAGGAGATACGCAGTATTTT